Included here is one TCR beta chain sequence, with context. This sample was included in a study of blood T cell repertoires in COVID-19. At the level of the study: Researchers got acute and convalescent COVID-19 samples from the United States, Italy and Spain. Sources were T cells, B-cell-depleted T cells, or PBMCs; the material itself was cDNA or gDNA.

In the original workflow: Researchers report that nucleated cell counts were estimated from reference gene primer amplification. Profiling relied on immunoSEQ multiplex PCR, and the TCRdb table lists in-frame clones only, not all of them. V, J and clone size reflect that table, while D and trimming were determined from the DNA. The sample comprises some 270,000 clones, 70% to 85% of which are singletons, and 0.87% rests with the top ten. The CDR3 is 12 residues long. Germline V lookup: CDR1 SNHLY, CDR2 FYNNEI. V lost 10 bases to trimming and J lost 4 bases, with 13 bases between them. The TCR was taken from a human donor with COVID-19, enrolled during active disease. The donor label of this sample is uncertain. The rearrangement joins TRBV2 to TRBJ1-2; TRBD1 is a possible D gene (5 bases). The specimen was peripheral blood. Written as DNA, the CDR3 is TGTGCCACCCGACAGTCCGGCTATGGCTACACCTTC. This codes for CATRQSGYGYTF.